These 24 T cell receptor beta chains were all obtained from the same sample, sequenced in a study of blood T cell repertoires in COVID-19. Here immunoSEQ multiplex PCR was the method, and the copy in TCRdb shows in-frame clones only, minus some. The sample contains 210,000 or so clones, 88% of which appear only once. The specimen sequenced was peripheral blood. These receptors originate from a man aged 18 to 29 with active or convalescent COVID-19.

The chain is built from TRBV11-2 and TRBJ2-7; 9 bases are shared with TRBD1. CDR3 length: 14 residues. The germline V gene encodes CDR1 SGHAT and CDR2 FQNNGV. Trimming at V came to 3 bases and at J to 2 bases, leaving 2 bases not matched to a gene. For the CDR3, the DNA is TGTGCCAGCAGCTTGGGACAGGGAGCCTACGAGCAGTACTTC. It is translated as CASSLGQGAYEQYF.

The rearrangement uses TRBV7-9 and TRBJ1-6; 7 bases line up with TRBD1. Germline V gene sequence: CDR1 SEHNR, CDR2 FQNEAQ (reference sequence). CDR3 size: 16 residues. V lost 2 bases to trimming and J lost 8 bases; unmatched junction nucleotides: 9. CDR3 in DNA: TGTGCCAGCAGCTTACCGCCAGGGACAGAGGATTCACCCCTCCACTTT. It translates to CASSLPPGTEDSPLHF.

CDR3 sequence: CASSFGGSAYEQYF. In nucleotides, the CDR3 is TGTGCCAGCAGCTTCGGCGGGAGTGCGTACGAGCAGTACTTC. The gene calls are TRBV7-2 and TRBJ2-7; 7 bases map to TRBD2. The CDR3 spans 14 residues. Germline V gives CDR1 SGHTA, CDR2 FQGNSA. Trimming took 3 bases from V and 4 from J; bases not matched to a gene: 6.

The chain links TRBV6-5 to TRBJ1-1; TRBD1 matches 8 bases. Germline-derived CDR1 and CDR2 are MNHEY and SVGAGI. The CDR3 length is 14 residues. J was trimmed by 1 base and V by 4 bases; bases with no gene match: 2. The CDR3 here is CASSSTGANTEAFF. CDR3 bases: TGTGCCAGCAGTTCGACAGGGGCGAACACTGAAGCTTTCTTT.

V and J are TRBV5-1 and TRBJ2-1; 14 nucleotides agree with TRBD2. With 4 bases clipped from V and 8 bases from J, the junction kept 8 bases outside the gene matches. Germline-derived CDR1 and CDR2 are SGHRS and YFSETQ. CDR3 length equals 16 residues. CDR3 in DNA: TGCGCCAGCAGCAAGGGACTAGCGGGAGTCCGAGATGAGCAGTTCTTC. The encoded protein is CASSKGLAGVRDEQFF.

The chain has TRBV9 and TRBJ1-2, with D hard to call. Trimming cost V 3 bases and J 4 bases, with 7 bases left between them. Germline V gene sequence: CDR1 SGDLS, CDR2 YYNGEE. The CDR3 is 12 residues long. This chain's CDR3 is CASSDQVYGYTF. The CDR3 region has the DNA TGTGCCAGCAGCGACCAGGTCTATGGCTACACCTTC. The entire variable domain, with the rest obtained from reference TRBV9 and TRBJ1-2, is as follows: DSGVTQTPKHLITATGQRVTLRCSPRSGDLSVYWYQQSLDQGLQFLIQYYNGEERAKGNILERFSAQQFPDLHSELNLSSLELGDSALYFCASSDQVYGYTFGSGTRLTVV.

The chain joins TRBV6-1 to TRBJ2-3; D gene ambiguous. This CDR3 region has 16 residues. Germline V gene data show CDR1 as MNHNS and CDR2 as SASEGT. The V and J ends lost 3 bases and 0 bases respectively, with 13 bases between them. CDR3 coding DNA: TGTGCCAGCAGTGACTTGAGGAAGACTAGCACAGATACGCAGTATTTT. Encoded protein: CASSDLRKTSTDTQYF.

The gene calls are TRBV9 and TRBJ1-4; D uncertain. V shed 0 bases and J shed 7 bases, with 16 bases lying between them. Looked up from germline, CDR1 is SGDLS and CDR2 is YYNGEE. This CDR3 comprises 16 residues. As DNA, the CDR3 is TGTGCCAGCAGCGTAGAGGAACAGTCTGGCAGTGAAAAACTGTTTTTT. Translating gives CASSVEEQSGSEKLFF.

This clone was seen just once. The gene calls are TRBV29-1 and TRBJ1-2; maybe TRBD1 (6 bases). V was pared by 4 bases and J by 4 bases, with 19 bases between. Germline V gene data show CDR1 as SQVTM and CDR2 as ANQGSEA. The CDR3 consists of 15 residues. The CDR3 region is CSVGGRQETSYGYTF. CDR3 bases: TGCAGCGTTGGGGGGCGGCAGGAGACATCCTATGGCTACACCTTC.

V usage is TRBV27 and J usage is TRBJ1-5; D not resolved. The CDR3 length is 14 residues. Trimming shortened V by 4 bases and J by 2 bases, and 9 bases separated the two germline ends. In germline, CDR1 is MNHEY, CDR2 SMNVEV (reference sequence). The CDR3 loop reads CASSYGVGNQPQHF. The CDR3 DNA sequence: TGTGCCAGCAGTTACGGGGTTGGCAATCAGCCCCAGCATTTT.

This chain joins TRBV9 and TRBJ1-6; perhaps TRBD1 as D (5 bases). CDR1 and CDR2 (germline): SGDLS, YYNGEE. The germline V and J ends were trimmed by 2 bases and 6 bases, with 12 bases remaining between them. The CDR3 sequence is 15 residues long. CDR3 in amino acids: CASSVSNGGNSPLHF. The CDR3 region has the DNA TGTGCCAGCAGCGTGAGCAACGGGGGTAATTCACCCCTCCACTTT. Using reference TRBV9 and TRBJ1-6 for the parts outside the CDR3, the full variable domain is DSGVTQTPKHLITATGQRVTLRCSPRSGDLSVYWYQQSLDQGLQFLIQYYNGEERAKGNILERFSAQQFPDLHSELNLSSLELGDSALYFCASSVSNGGNSPLHFGNGTRLTVT.

The chain combines TRBV9 with TRBJ1-2; D gene ambiguous. Per the germline V gene, CDR1 is SGDLS and CDR2 is YYNGEE. V lost 0 bases and J 4 bases, leaving 13 bases between the germline ends. The CDR3 runs to 15 residues. CDR3 sequence: CASSVGGARVYGYTF. The CDR3 DNA reads TGTGCCAGCAGCGTAGGAGGAGCTAGAGTCTATGGCTACACCTTC.

The chain couples TRBV7-2 to TRBJ1-5, with TRBD1 as a possible D gene (5 bases). CDR3 length: 15 amino acids. Per germline, CDR1 SGHTA and CDR2 FQGNSA. The ends were cut back, 1 base at V and 3 bases at J, with 10 bases in the middle. In nucleotides, the CDR3 is TGTGCCAGCAGCTTAGAGGGGTTGGCCAATCAGCCCCAGCATTTT. This translates into CASSLEGLANQPQHF.

The rearrangement uses TRBV18 and TRBJ2-3; 9 positions match TRBD1. V gave up 0 bases and J gave up 3 bases; unmatched junction bases: 7. Germline CDR1 reads KGHSH; CDR2 reads LQKENI. CDR3 length equals 17 residues. The chain's CDR3 is CASSPPTRQGGTDTQYF. The CDR3 nucleotides read TGTGCCAGCTCACCACCGACAAGACAGGGGGGTACAGATACGCAGTATTTT.

The chain couples TRBV12-5 to TRBJ2-1, with 9 bases aligning to TRBD1. CDR3 size: 14 residues. Germline assignment: CDR1 LGHNT and CDR2 FRNRAP. V lost 4 bases, J lost 9 bases, and 7 bases stayed unmatched. Written as DNA, the CDR3 is TGTGCTAGTGGTTCGGGACAGGGACGTGGTGAGCAGTTCTTC. The encoded protein is CASGSGQGRGEQFF.

This chain joins TRBV30 and TRBJ2-3; 10 positions match TRBD1. The germline V gene has CDR1 GTSNPN and CDR2 SVGIG (reference sequence). The CDR3 totals 13 residues. The ends lost 5 bases at V and 8 bases at J; junction bases unmatched: 7. The CDR3 DNA reads TGTGCCTGGTTGGGGGACAGGGGTGGTACGCAGTATTTT. It codes for CAWLGDRGGTQYF.

This chain uses TRBV28 with TRBJ2-7; 8 bases agree with TRBD1. Germline V gene lookup returns CDR1 MDHEN and CDR2 SYDVKM. V dropped 6 bases and J dropped 1; count of bases not matched to a gene: 8. The CDR3 covers 15 residues. CDR3 DNA: TGTGCCAGCAGGGTGGGACAGGCGACGTCCTACGAGCAGTACTTC. Translating it yields CASRVGQATSYEQYF. The whole variable domain, remainder taken from reference TRBV28 and TRBJ2-7, is DVKVTQSSRYLVKRTGEKVFLECVQDMDHENMFWYRQDPGLGLRLIYFSYDVKMKEKGDIPEGYSVSREKKERFSLILESASTNQTSMYLCASRVGQATSYEQYFGPGTRLTVT.

The sample holds one count of this clone. The chain employs TRBV7-8 and TRBJ2-3; 10 nucleotides agree with TRBD2. In germline, CDR1 is SGHVS, CDR2 FQNEAQ. The CDR3 has 18 amino acids. Trimming removed 6 bases from V and 1 base from J; junction bases left unmatched: 13. As DNA, the CDR3 is TGTGCCAGCAGTGACAGAGCGGGAGGGCGTTCGGGCACAGATACGCAGTATTTT. Protein: CASSDRAGGRSGTDTQYF.

This chain connects TRBV6-5 to TRBJ1-2; D is possibly TRBD1 (6 bases). The V end was cut by 6 bases, the J end by 0 bases, with 8 bases between. Germline V CDR1 and CDR2: MNHEY, SVGAGI. There are 13 residues in the CDR3. CDR3 protein: CASRNRANYGYTF. The CDR3 DNA follows: TGTGCCAGCAGAAACAGGGCTAACTATGGCTACACCTTC.

V gene TRBV7-2 combines with J gene TRBJ1-2; tentatively, D is TRBD1 (6 bases). The CDR3 contains 18 residues. V was pared by 7 bases and J by 3 bases, with 27 bases between. Germline CDR1 and CDR2: SGHTA and FQGNSA. The CDR3 DNA sequence: TGTGCCAGCACCAACCCGTCGGGCAGGGGATACGGCTACTATGGCTACACCTTC. It specifies CASTNPSGRGYGYYGYTF.

CDR3 protein: CASSATPNEQFF. The CDR3 nucleotides read TGTGCCAGCAGCGCTACCCCGAATGAGCAGTTCTTC. The V and J genes are TRBV14 and TRBJ2-1; D call uncertain. The CDR3 is 12 residues long. The germline V gene has CDR1 SGHDN and CDR2 FVKESK. The V gene lost 5 bases and the J gene lost 7 bases, with 9 bases spanning the gap.

This chain joins TRBV5-4 and TRBJ1-1, with TRBD1 as a possible D gene (5 bases). Trimming took off 4 bases at V and 10 bases at J, with 14 bases between the two ends. The CDR3 runs to 12 residues. Germline V gene sequence: CDR1 SGHNT, CDR2 YYREEE (reference sequence). The CDR3 loop is CASSISGVGAFF. The CDR3 region has the DNA TGTGCCAGCAGCATTTCGGGGGTTGGAGCTTTCTTT.

V is TRBV3-1 (or the pseudogene TRBV3-2) and J is TRBJ2-3; no reliable D call. Trimming left V 2 bases short and J 0 bases short, with 6 bases between. In germline, CDR1 is LGHDT, CDR2 YNNKEL (reference sequence). This CDR3 is built from 14 residues. CDR3 nucleotides: TGTGCCAGCAGCCAAAATCCTAGCACAGATACGCAGTATTTT. This gives the protein CASSQNPSTDTQYF.

V and J are TRBV30 and TRBJ1-4, with TRBD1 matching over 7 bases. The CDR3 has 13 residues. CDR1 is GTSNPN, CDR2 SVGIG, per germline (reference sequence). Germline trimming cut 8 bases from V and 5 bases from J; bases unmatched to any gene: 8. The CDR3 DNA reads TGTGCCCTCGTGACAGGGAACAATGAAAAACTGTTTTTT. Its protein is CALVTGNNEKLFF.